The rows below give T cell receptor beta chains drawn from one sample of a study of Ad26.COV2.S vaccination and SARS-CoV-2 variants. The table came from immunoSEQ multiplex PCR; TCRdb's copy has only in-frame clones and leaves some out. The table includes about 350,000 clones, 88% detected once. Material: peripheral blood, obtained in a trial of Ad26.COV2.S vaccine versus placebo. The receptors were gathered from a person aged 18-60 years who received the Ad26.COV2.S COVID-19 vaccine or a placebo. The CDR3 runs from the conserved cysteine through the conserved F or W. Each record gives: clone size, J gene, D gene, V gene, CDR3 DNA, CDR3 protein. D genes are given only for firm matches. Expanded clones are given a class, and other clones once, few, many or no size at all.

NA | TRBJ2-3 | TRBD2 | TRBV6-4 | TGTGCCAGCAGTGAATCTAGCGGTCGCACAGATACGCAGTATTTT | CASSESSGRTDTQYF
NA | TRBJ1-1 | TRBD1 | TRBV7-3 | TGTGCCAGCAGTCCCAGACAGGGACCGAACACTGAAGCTTTCTTT | CASSPRQGPNTEAFF
NA | TRBJ2-6 | NA | TRBV12-5 | TGTGCTAGTGGTTCCGGACCTGGGGCCAACGTCCTGACTTTC | CASGSGPGANVLTF
NA | TRBJ1-1 | NA | TRBV4-2 | TGTGCCAGCAGCCGAGCGACTGGGGATAGTGAAGCTTTCTTT | CASSRATGDSEAFF
NA | TRBJ2-7 | TRBD1 | TRBV5-4 | TGTGCCAGCAGCGGGACAGGGGGGGTAGCCTACGAGCAGTACTTC | CASSGTGGVAYEQYF
NA | TRBJ1-4 | TRBD1 | TRBV30 | TGTGCCTGGAGAAGGGACAGGGTTGAAAAACTGTTTTTT | CAWRRDRVEKLFF
NA | TRBJ2-2 | NA | TRBV9 | TGTGCCAGCAGCGTTATGGGGGGTATTGACACCGGGGAGCTGTTTTTT | CASSVMGGIDTGELFF
NA | TRBJ2-7 | NA | TRBV6-2/TRBV6-3 | TGTGCCAGCAGTTCCTGGGGCCTCGAGCAGTACTTC | CASSSWGLEQYF
few | TRBJ2-1 | NA | TRBV7-9 | TGTGCCAGCACCTTCCCGGGACCAAAGTTCTTC | CASTFPGPKFF
NA | TRBJ1-1 | NA | TRBV19 | TGTGCCAGTAAAGAAAGACAGAGAGTGATTGGGACTGAAGCTTTCTTT | CASKERQRVIGTEAFF
NA | TRBJ2-4 | NA | TRBV7-2 | TGTGCCAGCAGCTTAGTCCCGGGAAACATTCAGTACTTC | CASSLVPGNIQYF
NA | TRBJ2-3 | TRBD2 | TRBV5-6 | TGTGCCAGCAGCTTACCCGGGACTAGCGGGGCCACAGATACGCAGTATTTT | CASSLPGTSGATDTQYF
many | TRBJ2-2 | NA | TRBV4-3 | TGCGCCAGCAGCCAAGATCAGGCCAGGGAGACCGGGGAGCTGTTTTTT | CASSQDQARETGELFF
NA | TRBJ1-2 | TRBD1 | TRBV4-1 | TGCGCCAGCAGCCAAGTGGGGACAGGGAGCGGCGGCTACACCTTC | CASSQVGTGSGGYTF
NA | TRBJ2-2 | TRBD1 | TRBV6-5 | TGTGCCAGCAGTTCCTACAGGGGGCGCGTCCCCGGGGAGCTGTTTTTT | CASSSYRGRVPGELFF
NA | TRBJ2-7 | NA | TRBV6-1 | TGTGCCAGCAGTGAAGCCGGGGTTCGCGAGCAGTACTTC | CASSEAGVREQYF
NA | TRBJ2-7 | NA | TRBV7-9 | TGTGCCAGCAGCTTAGAGGGCAACTCTTTCACCTACGAGCAGTACTTC | CASSLEGNSFTYEQYF
NA | TRBJ1-2 | NA | TRBV18 | TGTGCCAGCTCACCCTACCGCGGGACGGCATATGGCTACACCTTC | CASSPYRGTAYGYTF
NA | TRBJ2-3 | TRBD1 | TRBV27 | TGTGCCAGCAGTACCTACAGGGGGACAGATACGCAGTATTTT | CASSTYRGTDTQYF
NA | TRBJ2-7 | NA | TRBV28 | TGTGCCAGCCGACAGAGCTCCTACGAGCAGTACTTC | CASRQSSYEQYF
NA | TRBJ2-1 | NA | TRBV4-2 | TGTGCCAGCAGCCCAGCCCGGGATGAGCAGTTCTTC | CASSPARDEQFF
NA | TRBJ2-2 | TRBD2 | TRBV3-1/TRBV3-2 | TGTGCCAGCAGCCTAGGACTAGCGGGAACCGGGGAGCTGTTTTTT | CASSLGLAGTGELFF
NA | TRBJ2-1 | TRBD1 | TRBV9 | TGTGCCAGCAGCGAGGACAGGGAAGATGAGCAGTTCTTC | CASSEDREDEQFF
NA | TRBJ1-1 | NA | TRBV2 | TGTGCCAGCAGCCCGTATAGGGACTTCGCTGAAGCTTTCTTT | CASSPYRDFAEAFF
NA | TRBJ2-1 | NA | TRBV30 | TGTGCCTGGATCGGTCACACAGTCCAACCCGGTATCTTC | CAWIGHTVQPGIF
once | TRBJ2-7 | TRBD1 | TRBV18 | TGTGCCAGCTCCAGGGGACAGGGGTCCTACGAGCAGTACTTC | CASSRGQGSYEQYF
few | TRBJ2-2 | TRBD1 | TRBV4-1 | TGCGCCAGCAGCCAAGTCGCAGGGACAGTGGGAACCGGGGAGCTGTTTTTT | CASSQVAGTVGTGELFF
NA | TRBJ2-6 | TRBD1 | TRBV19 | TGTGCCACGGGGCAGGGGGCATTTGGGGCCAACGTCCTGACTTTC | CATGQGAFGANVLTF
NA | TRBJ1-6 | NA | TRBV28 | TGTGCCAGCAGTGGGACCGCGGTTCCCCTCCACTTT | CASSGTAVPLHF
NA | TRBJ1-1 | NA | TRBV7-9 | TGTGCCAGCAGCTTAAACACTGAAGCTTTCTTT | CASSLNTEAFF
NA | TRBJ1-4 | NA | TRBV9 | TGTGCCAGCAGCGTAGGTGGTGCAACTAATGAAAAACTGTTTTTT | CASSVGGATNEKLFF
NA | TRBJ2-7 | NA | TRBV9 | TGTGCCAGCAGCGTCCAAGATGGCTACGAGCAGTACTTC | CASSVQDGYEQYF
NA | TRBJ1-5 | NA | TRBV5-1 | TGCGCCAGCAGCTTGGTAGGTGGAAGCAATCAGCCCCAGCATTTT | CASSLVGGSNQPQHF
NA | TRBJ2-3 | NA | TRBV28 | TGTGCCAGCAGTTCGGACCTAGGGAGTGACACAGATACGCAGTATTTT | CASSSDLGSDTDTQYF
NA | TRBJ2-5 | TRBD2 | TRBV5-4 | TGTGCCAGCAGCTTAGGAACGGGGGGAGGGCAAGAGACCCAGTACTTC | CASSLGTGGGQETQYF
NA | TRBJ2-5 | NA | TRBV2 | TGTGCCAGCAGTGCTTCGGACCCACAAGAGACCCAGTACTTC | CASSASDPQETQYF